These 21 T cell receptor beta chains share one sample of origin, sequenced in a study of high-grade serous ovarian cancer treatment subgroups. The tumor samples were collected prior to definitive surgery or chemotherapy. The protocol was immunoSEQ multiplex PCR, while the TCRdb copy is restricted to in-frame clones and leaves out a portion. The data show approximately 10,000 clones, 55% to 75% seen once. Sequences were obtained from tumor tissue. These receptors originate from a human donor with high-grade serous ovarian cancer.

The rearrangement links TRBV7-8 to TRBJ2-3; D could derive from TRBD1 or TRBD2 (5 bases each). The ends were cut back, 5 bases at V and 5 bases at J, with 17 bases in the middle. The CDR3 contains 15 residues. The germline V gene encodes CDR1 SGHVS and CDR2 FQNEAQ. The CDR3 region has the DNA TGTGCCAGCAGCCCTGTTTGGGGGAGAGGAGATACGCAGTATTTT. Its translation: CASSPVWGRGDTQYF.

The V call is TRBV5-4, the J call TRBJ2-5; a weak D match, TRBD1 (5 bases). Trimming shortened V by 0 bases and J by 4 bases, and 13 bases separated the two germline ends. This CDR3 comprises 15 residues. Germline-derived CDR1 and CDR2 are SGHNT and YYREEE (reference sequence). CDR3 amino acids: CASSLGIRGRETQYF. CDR3 bases: TGTGCCAGCAGCTTGGGGATTAGGGGTAGAGAGACCCAGTACTTC. The full variable domain, completed using reference TRBV5-4 and TRBJ2-5, is ETGVTQSPTHLIKTRGQQVTLRCSSQSGHNTVSWYQQALGQGPQFIFQYYREEENGRGNFPPRFSGLQFPNYSSELNVNALELDDSALYLCASSLGIRGRETQYFGPGTRLLVL.

This clone was detected only a few times. The chain links TRBV7-6 to TRBJ2-3, with 7 bases matching TRBD1. This CDR3 spans 16 amino acids. The J segment lost 5 bases and the V segment lost 2 bases, leaving 10 bases of the junction unmatched. The germline V gene encodes CDR1 SGHVS and CDR2 FNYEAQ. This CDR3 reads CASSLQPTGLGDTQYF. CDR3 nucleotides: TGTGCCAGCAGCTTACAGCCGACAGGGTTGGGAGATACGCAGTATTTT.

This rearrangement joins TRBV18 to TRBJ2-3; 9 bases are shared with TRBD2. With 0 bases clipped from V and 6 bases from J, the junction kept 7 bases outside the gene matches. Germline V gene sequence: CDR1 KGHSH, CDR2 LQKENI. This CDR3 spans 16 amino acids. This CDR3 is CASSPPAAGGLDTQYF. In DNA, the CDR3 is TGTGCCAGCTCACCACCTGCGGCGGGAGGGCTGGATACGCAGTATTTT.

V is TRBV6-6 and J is TRBJ1-2; maybe TRBD1 (5 bases). The CDR3 is made up of 13 amino acids. Trimming shortened V by 0 bases and J by 8 bases, and 10 bases separated the two germline ends. Per the germline V gene, CDR1 is MNHNY and CDR2 is SVGAGI (reference sequence). CDR3 residues: CASSYSGAVGYTF. The CDR3 region has the DNA TGTGCCAGCAGTTACTCAGGGGCTGTCGGCTACACCTTC.

There are a few counts of this clone. The V gene is TRBV4-2, the J gene TRBJ2-1; TRBD2 agrees at 11 bases. The CDR3 contains 16 residues. The V gene end was trimmed by 4 bases and the J gene end by 7 bases; junction bases not matched to a gene: 9. Per germline, CDR1 LGHNA and CDR2 YNFKEQ. The CDR3 loop is CASSPSLAGGWNEQFF. CDR3 coding DNA: TGTGCCAGCAGCCCTTCGCTAGCGGGAGGTTGGAATGAGCAGTTCTTC.

The CDR3 sequence: CASSYRFWDETQYF. As DNA, the CDR3 is TGTGCCAGCAGTTATCGGTTCTGGGACGAGACCCAGTACTTC. V is TRBV6-5 and J is TRBJ2-5; possibly TRBD1 or TRBD2 for D (5 bases each). CDR1 is MNHEY and CDR2 is SVGAGI in the germline V gene. Trimming pared 3 bases from V and 5 bases from J, leaving 13 bases between. This CDR3 contains 14 residues.

The sample holds a few counts of this clone. As DNA, the CDR3 is TGTGCCACCCGCACTAGCGGGAGCTCCTACGAGCAGTACTTC. This codes for CATRTSGSSYEQYF. The V and J genes are TRBV10-3 and TRBJ2-7, with 11 bases identical to TRBD2. In germline, CDR1 is ENHRY, CDR2 SYGVKD. The V and J ends lost 10 bases and 0 bases, in that order; junction bases with no gene match: 5. The CDR3 is made up of 14 amino acids.

This clone was picked up a small number of times. The rearrangement links TRBV6-5 to TRBJ2-7; 7 bases are a match to TRBD1. The CDR3 has 16 residues. Germline V lookup: CDR1 MNHEY, CDR2 SVGAGI. V lost 2 bases, J lost 5 bases, and 12 bases stayed unmatched. Here the CDR3 DNA reads TGTGCCAGCAGTTACGTCCGGGGAACAGGGGTGCACGAGCAGTACTTC. It is translated as CASSYVRGTGVHEQYF.

The chain combines TRBV7-9 with TRBJ1-4; possible D gene TRBD1, 5 bases. Germline V gene lookup returns CDR1 SEHNR and CDR2 FQNEAQ (reference sequence). The CDR3 spans 14 residues. Trimming stripped 2 bases from V and 1 base from J, with 5 bases between. CDR3 amino acids: CASSLTGTNEKLFF. The CDR3 region has the DNA TGTGCCAGCAGCTTAACAGGAACTAATGAAAAACTGTTTTTT.

The V gene is TRBV29-1, the J gene TRBJ2-5; 8 nucleotides agree with TRBD2. Germline V gene data show CDR1 as SQVTM and CDR2 as ANQGSEA. Germline trimming cut 6 bases from V and 5 bases from J; bases unmatched to any gene: 5. This CDR3 has 12 residues. The CDR3 loop reads CSVGGAPETQYF. As DNA, the CDR3 is TGCAGCGTCGGGGGGGCCCCGGAGACCCAGTACTTC.

This chain uses TRBV5-1 with TRBJ2-5; 7 nucleotides agree with TRBD2. The end of the DNA aligns better with TRBJ2-7, so the J call may be wrong. The CDR3 extends over 17 amino acids. CDR1 is SGHRS and CDR2 is YFSETQ in the germline V gene. As DNA, the CDR3 is TGCGCCAGCAGCTTGGCCCCCCACGGGGGGAATAACTACGAGCAGTACTTC. Encoded protein: CASSLAPHGGNNYEQYF.

This chain links TRBV4-1 with TRBJ1-3; tentatively, D is TRBD1 (6 bases). The CDR3 is 15 amino acids. Germline V gene sequence: CDR1 MGHRA, CDR2 YSYEKL. V gave up 4 bases and J gave up 4 bases, with 14 bases separating them. The DNA for the CDR3 is TGCGCCAGCAGCCTCGCGCAGGGGCTCGGAAACACCATATATTTT. Amino acids: CASSLAQGLGNTIYF.

This clone was found a few times. J is TRBJ2-3 and V is TRBV2; D is perhaps TRBD1 (6 bases). Trimming removed 2 bases at V and 3 bases at J, with 9 bases between. Germline assignment: CDR1 SNHLY and CDR2 FYNNEI. The length of the CDR3 is 14 residues. In DNA form, the CDR3 reads TGTGCCAGCAGTGAAAACAGGGTAACAGATACGCAGTATTTT. The encoded protein is CASSENRVTDTQYF.

This chain links TRBV29-1 with TRBJ2-7; D remains unclear. There are 13 residues in the CDR3. In germline, CDR1 is SQVTM, CDR2 ANQGSEA. V was trimmed by 4 bases and J by 4 bases, leaving 14 bases between them. CDR3: CSVGDPVRYEQYF. The CDR3 DNA follows: TGCAGCGTTGGCGACCCGGTTCGGTACGAGCAGTACTTC.

The chain carries TRBV9 and TRBJ1-5, with 8 bases that match TRBD1. The CDR3 consists of 16 residues. The V gene's germline CDR1 is SGDLS and CDR2 YYNGEE. V was clipped by 0 bases and J by 3 bases; unmatched bases: 5. The CDR3 sequence: CASSVGGQDHNQPQHF. CDR3 DNA sequence: TGTGCCAGCAGCGTAGGGGGACAGGATCACAATCAGCCCCAGCATTTT.

The genes are TRBV28 and TRBJ2-5, with TRBD2 identical over 7 bases. V was clipped by 3 bases and J by 4 bases; unmatched bases: 11. The germline V gene has CDR1 MDHEN and CDR2 SYDVKM. CDR3 length equals 16 residues. The chain's CDR3 is CASSFRVGGPVETQYF. The CDR3 coding sequence is TGTGCCAGCAGTTTCCGGGTGGGAGGGCCGGTAGAGACCCAGTACTTC.

This clone turned up a few times. The chain carries TRBV11-3 and TRBJ1-1; no reliable D call. From germline, CDR1 is SGHNT and CDR2 YENEEA. Trimming shortened V by 3 bases and J by 4 bases, and 9 bases separated the two germline ends. The CDR3 has 13 amino acids. The chain's CDR3 is CASSFTARTEAFF. The CDR3 DNA is TGTGCCAGCAGCTTTACAGCACGCACTGAAGCTTTCTTT. The variable domain in full, with the rest retrieved from reference TRBV11-3 and TRBJ1-1, is EAGVVQSPRYKIIEKKQPVAFWCNPISGHNTLYWYLQNLGQGPELLIRYENEEAVDDSQLPKDRFSAERLKGVDSTLKIQPAELGDSAVYLCASSFTARTEAFFGQGTRLTVV.

As for this clone: The germline gene is not matched at one end of the junction; a read error may be the cause. The genes are TRBV7-7 and TRBJ2-1, with D possibly TRBD2 on 5 matching bases. This CDR3 is 13 amino acids long. CDR1 is SSHAT and CDR2 is FNYEAQ in the germline V gene (reference sequence). CDR3 coding DNA: TGTGCTAGCAGCTTAAGGGAGTACAATGAGCAGTTCTTC. This encodes CASSLREYNEQFF.

The chain couples TRBV5-6 to TRBJ2-7; 7 bases map to TRBD2. The CDR3 runs 13 residues. Germline V gene data show CDR1 as SGHDT and CDR2 as YYEEEE. V was clipped by 0 bases and J by 5 bases; unmatched bases: 2. CDR3 residues: CASSLGAGDEQYF. CDR3 DNA sequence: TGTGCCAGCAGCTTGGGTGCGGGAGACGAGCAGTACTTC.

The chain links TRBV12-5 to TRBJ2-3; D is unresolved. V lost 6 bases to trimming and J lost 3 bases, with 10 bases between them. The V gene's germline CDR1 is LGHNT and CDR2 FRNRAP. CDR3 size: 13 residues. The CDR3 DNA reads as TGTGCTAGTGGACTGACTGAGACAGATACGCAGTATTTT. This codes for CASGLTETDTQYF. The variable domain in full, completed from reference TRBV12-5 and TRBJ2-3, reads DARVTQTPRHKVTEMGQEVTMRCQPILGHNTVFWYRQTMMQGLELLAYFRNRAPLDDSGMPKDRFSAEMPDATLATLKIQPSEPRDSAVYFCASGLTETDTQYFGPGTRLTVL.